Below, 13 T cell receptor beta chains from the same sample are listed, as sequenced in a study of shared clonotypes between healthy human individuals. The assay was immunoSEQ multiplex PCR, and TCRdb's table has in-frame clones only and misses some. The sample has about 320,000 clones; 87% are singletons. The sequencing sample was made of memory CD8+ T cells sorted from blood. Subset given: CD45RO+ cells pooled with CCR7-negative TemRA cells. Receptors originate from a man younger than 35 in good health.

The CDR3 nucleotides are TGTGCCAGCAGCCCCGGACAGGGAAACACCGGGGAGCTGTTTTTT. Its translation: CASSPGQGNTGELFF. The chain uses TRBV11-3 and TRBJ2-2; 8 positions match TRBD1. With V trimmed by 5 bases and J by 2 bases, 4 bases remained unmatched. This CDR3 region has 15 residues. Germline V gives CDR1 SGHNT, CDR2 YENEEA.

As regards this clone: Other DNA variants within this sample encode the same CDR3. The rearrangement uses TRBV7-6 and TRBJ2-1; TRBD1 is a possible D gene (6 bases). This CDR3 is 13 amino acids long. Trimming shortened V by 4 bases and J by 3 bases, and 7 bases separated the two germline ends. Germline V gene sequence: CDR1 SGHVS, CDR2 FNYEAQ. The CDR3 is CASSSTGYNEQFF. CDR3 sequence (DNA): TGTGCCAGCAGCTCGACAGGCTACAATGAGCAGTTCTTC.

The J gene is TRBJ1-1, the V gene TRBV29-1; D gene ambiguous. V shed 3 bases and J shed 11 bases, with 13 bases lying between them. Germline CDR1 is SQVTM and CDR2 is ANQGSEA. CDR3 length: 11 amino acids. CDR3 nucleotide sequence: TGCAGCGTTGATACGGCCGGGGAGGCTTTCTTT. Protein: CSVDTAGEAFF.

The CDR3 nucleotides read TGCGCCAGCAGCCAAGGAGGGTGGTGGGTGAACTATAAGGGATCCGAGCAGTACTTC. Protein product: CASSQGGWWVNYKGSEQYF. V usage is TRBV4-1 and J usage is TRBJ2-7; a possible D gene is TRBD2 (5 bases). CDR3 length equals 19 residues. Germline CDR1 is MGHRA and CDR2 is YSYEKL. V dropped 1 base and J dropped 6 bases, with 28 bases sitting between them.

This chain connects TRBV4-3 to TRBJ2-3; a weak D match, TRBD2 (6 bases). The germline gives CDR1 LGHNA, CDR2 YSLEER. The CDR3 sequence is 16 residues long. With 3 bases removed from V and 0 bases from J, the gap between germline ends came to 13 bases. CDR3 protein: CASSHFSGGSTDTQYF. In DNA form, the CDR3 reads TGCGCCAGCAGCCATTTTAGCGGAGGTAGCACAGATACGCAGTATTTT.

This chain links TRBV4-3 with TRBJ1-6; D ambiguous. Trimming pared 4 bases from V and 7 bases from J, leaving 14 bases between. This CDR3 contains 15 residues. Germline V lookup: CDR1 LGHNA, CDR2 YSLEER. The CDR3 region has the DNA TGCGCCAGCAGCCCATACGACCTAGCCAATTCACCCCTCCACTTT. This sequence encodes CASSPYDLANSPLHF.

The chain combines TRBV10-1 with TRBJ1-5, with D uncertain. The CDR3 has 18 residues. With 6 bases removed from V and 0 bases from J, the gap between germline ends came to 21 bases. CDR1 WNHNN and CDR2 SYGVQD come from the germline V gene (reference sequence). The CDR3 region is CASRNNVKGYSSNQPQHF. The CDR3 region has the DNA TGCGCCAGCAGGAATAACGTTAAGGGTTACAGTAGCAATCAGCCCCAGCATTTT.

This chain links TRBV5-1 with TRBJ2-7, with D possibly TRBD2 on 6 matching bases. Trimming cost V 0 bases and J 2 bases, with 12 bases left between them. CDR1 and CDR2 (germline): SGHRS, YFSETQ. There are 15 residues in the CDR3. Written as DNA, the CDR3 is TGCGCCAGCAGCTTGGCAGCAGGCGGGACCTACGAGCAGTACTTC. It specifies CASSLAAGGTYEQYF. The variable domain in full, with the rest retrieved from reference TRBV5-1 and TRBJ2-7, is KAGVTQTPRYLIKTRGQQVTLSCSPISGHRSVSWYQQTPGQGLQFLFEYFSETQRNKGNFPGRFSGRQFSNSRSEMNVSTLELGDSALYLCASSLAAGGTYEQYFGPGTRLTVT.

This clone has just one count. The chain employs TRBV4-1 and TRBJ1-1, with D hard to call. Between the trimmed V and J ends, which lost 1 base and 0 bases, there was a span of 9 bases. CDR1 and CDR2 from the germline V gene are MGHRA and YSYEKL. The CDR3 loop spans 15 amino acids. The CDR3: CASSQGKQLNTEAFF. CDR3 in DNA: TGCGCCAGCAGCCAAGGTAAACAGTTGAACACTGAAGCTTTCTTT.

This clone was seen a single time. For the CDR3, the DNA is TGTGCCAGCAGCTTACCCGATAACTATGGCTACACCTTC. Its translation is CASSLPDNYGYTF. The chain has TRBV7-9 and TRBJ1-2; no reliable D call. Trimming shortened V by 2 bases and J by 1 base, and 5 bases separated the two germline ends. The CDR3 length is 13 residues. The germline CDR1 and CDR2 sequences are SEHNR and FQNEAQ (reference sequence).

The V call is TRBV5-4, the J call TRBJ2-7; D is perhaps TRBD1 or TRBD2 (6 bases each). CDR1 SGHNT and CDR2 YYREEE come from the germline V gene (reference sequence). CDR3 size: 14 residues. Trimming left V 4 bases short and J 6 bases short, with 17 bases between. The CDR3, as DNA: TGTGCCAGCAGCGCGGGACACGGCTTGGGCGAGCAGTACTTC. Amino acids: CASSAGHGLGEQYF.

The chain recombines TRBV10-3 with TRBJ2-1; TRBD2 matches at 7 bases. CDR1 and CDR2 (germline): ENHRY, SYGVKD. The CDR3 has 14 amino acids. V was clipped by 9 bases and J by 7 bases; unmatched bases: 12. The CDR3: CAIKDREAKNEQFF. CDR3 DNA sequence: TGTGCCATAAAGGACCGGGAGGCGAAGAATGAGCAGTTCTTC.

This clone has at least ten counts. The V and J genes are TRBV15 and TRBJ2-6; 7 bases are a match to TRBD1. From germline, CDR1 is LNHNV and CDR2 YYDKDF (reference sequence). The CDR3 spans 16 residues. V was clipped by 5 bases and J by 1 base; unmatched bases: 5. CDR3 bases: TGTGCCACCAGCGGGCAACAGGGGTCTGGGGCCAACGTCCTGACTTTC. Protein product: CATSGQQGSGANVLTF.